The 7 T cell receptor beta chains given below trace back to one sample, sequenced in a study of T-cell reconstitution after alpha-beta-depleted transplantation in children. A TCRbeta library incorporating unique molecular identifiers was prepared. TCRdb re-derived calls from the PCR reads in MiXCR, one entry per CDR3 protein. The profile shows over 200,000 distinct CDR3 sequences, approximately 10% of them singletons. Sequenced here: PBMCs, sampled before TCRalphabeta/CD19-depleted stem cell transplant. These receptors all come from a child less than two years old with acute myeloid leukemia, due to receive a stem cell transplant.

The genes are TRBV12-2 and TRBJ2-2. TRBV12-2 is a pseudogene. The CDR3 loop spans 15 amino acids. The CDR3 protein is CASRFSGTNTGELFF. In DNA, the CDR3 is TGTGCAAGTCGCTTTAGCGGGACGAACACCGGGGAGCTGTTTTTT.

The sample holds many counts of this clonotype. The gene calls are TRBV28 and TRBJ1-5; TRBD1 agrees at 9 bases. The CDR3 covers 18 residues. V was clipped by 1 base and J by 6 bases; unmatched bases: 13. Germline values: CDR1 MDHEN, CDR2 SYDVKM. CDR3 DNA: TGTGCCAGCAGTTTATCGGGATTAGGACAGGGGATCCGTCAGCCCCAGCATTTT. This codes for CASSLSGLGQGIRQPQHF.

In its sample, this clonotype was seen many times. The rearrangement links TRBV5-6 to TRBJ2-1, with 7 bases aligning to TRBD2. The CDR3 has 16 amino acids. Germline loops: CDR1 SGHDT, CDR2 YYEEEE. The V and J ends lost 1 base and 6 bases, in that order; junction bases with no gene match: 10. This CDR3 is CASSLLGGGPGNEQFF. CDR3 in DNA: TGTGCCAGCAGCTTGCTGGGGGGAGGGCCCGGCAATGAGCAGTTCTTC.

The table lists this clonotype with many counts. The J gene is TRBJ2-2, the V gene TRBV30; D perhaps matches TRBD1 (6 bases). CDR1 and CDR2 from the germline V gene are GTSNPN and SVGIG (reference sequence). This CDR3 has 14 residues. V lost 4 bases to trimming and J lost 3 bases, with 12 bases between them. CDR3: CAWTEGHYTGELFF. CDR3 bases: TGTGCCTGGACCGAGGGACATTACACCGGGGAGCTGTTTTTT.

This clonotype was observed many times. J is TRBJ2-5 and V is TRBV20-1; 14 bases agree with TRBD2. The CDR3 runs to 15 residues. The J segment lost 4 bases and the V segment lost 5 bases, leaving 6 bases of the junction unmatched. Germline assignment: CDR1 DFQATT and CDR2 SNEGSKA (reference sequence). The CDR3, as DNA: TGCAGTGCTGTGGGACTAGCGGGAGACGGAGAGACCCAGTACTTC. Protein product: CSAVGLAGDGETQYF.

This clonotype was detected ten times or more. This chain uses TRBV5-1 with TRBJ2-7; TRBD1 matches at 7 bases. Germline V gene lookup returns CDR1 SGHRS and CDR2 YFSETQ. There are 15 residues in the CDR3. The V segment lost 3 bases and the J segment 2 bases; nucleotides outside the gene matches: 8. In nucleotides, the CDR3 is TGCGCCAGCAGCTCGCGACAGGGAACAACCTACGAGCAGTACTTC. This codes for CASSSRQGTTYEQYF.

This clonotype was seen repeatedly, ten times or more. CDR3 in amino acids: CASSPEYNEQFF. CDR3 DNA sequence: TGTGCCAGCAGCCCGGAATACAATGAGCAGTTCTTC. This sequence joins TRBV3-1 and TRBJ2-1; D is unresolved. The CDR3 runs 12 residues. Germline-derived CDR1 and CDR2 are LGHDT and YNNKEL (reference sequence). V lost 4 bases, J lost 4 bases, and 5 bases lay in between.